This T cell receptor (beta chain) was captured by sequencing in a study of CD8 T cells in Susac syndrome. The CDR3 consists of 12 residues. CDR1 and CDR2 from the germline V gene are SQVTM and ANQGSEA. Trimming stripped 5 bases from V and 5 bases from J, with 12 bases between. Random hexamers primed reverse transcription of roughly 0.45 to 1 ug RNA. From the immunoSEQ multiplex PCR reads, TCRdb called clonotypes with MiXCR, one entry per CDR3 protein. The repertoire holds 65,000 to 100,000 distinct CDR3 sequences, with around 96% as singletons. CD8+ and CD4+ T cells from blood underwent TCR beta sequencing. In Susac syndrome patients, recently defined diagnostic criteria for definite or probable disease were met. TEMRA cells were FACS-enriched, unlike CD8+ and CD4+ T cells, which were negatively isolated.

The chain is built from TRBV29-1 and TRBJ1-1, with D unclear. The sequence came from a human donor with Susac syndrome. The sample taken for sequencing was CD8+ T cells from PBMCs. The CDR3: CSVTSIGTEAFF. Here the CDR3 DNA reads TGCAGCGTTACCTCCATTGGGACTGAAGCTTTCTTT. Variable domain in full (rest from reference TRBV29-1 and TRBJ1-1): SAVISQKPSRDICQRGTSLTIQCQVDSQVTMMFWYRQQPGQSLTLIATANQGSEATYESGFVIDKFPISRPNLTFSTLTVSNMSPEDSSIYLCSVTSIGTEAFFGQGTRLTVV.